The T cell receptor beta chain described here comes from a study of blood T cell repertoires in COVID-19. Study-level information: COVID-19 samples collected from the United States, Italy and Spain covered acute and convalescent phases.

Individuals drawn from about two dozen US areas were roughly 18 to 100 years old. Which cohort a participant joined came from the clinical history participants gave. The study counted Cohort 3 donors as recovered given two negative PCRs, clearance, or symptom resolution. The method was immunoSEQ multiplex PCR; TCRdb's version includes in-frame clones alone and lacks a portion of them. The sample yields some 170,000 clones, 75% to 85% seen once. V shed 6 bases, J shed 5 bases, and the junction held 3 bases outside the gene matches. The CDR3 totals 12 residues. The V gene's germline CDR1 is MNHEY and CDR2 SVGAGI.

This chain links TRBV6-5 with TRBJ1-1; 7 nucleotides align to TRBD1. This clonotype originated in a middle-aged man who had recovered from COVID-19. Sequencing used PBMCs or T cells enriched from blood (not recorded which). CDR3 DNA sequence: TGTGCCAGCAGGGCAGGGGGGACTGAAGCTTTCTTT. Translating gives CASRAGGTEAFF.